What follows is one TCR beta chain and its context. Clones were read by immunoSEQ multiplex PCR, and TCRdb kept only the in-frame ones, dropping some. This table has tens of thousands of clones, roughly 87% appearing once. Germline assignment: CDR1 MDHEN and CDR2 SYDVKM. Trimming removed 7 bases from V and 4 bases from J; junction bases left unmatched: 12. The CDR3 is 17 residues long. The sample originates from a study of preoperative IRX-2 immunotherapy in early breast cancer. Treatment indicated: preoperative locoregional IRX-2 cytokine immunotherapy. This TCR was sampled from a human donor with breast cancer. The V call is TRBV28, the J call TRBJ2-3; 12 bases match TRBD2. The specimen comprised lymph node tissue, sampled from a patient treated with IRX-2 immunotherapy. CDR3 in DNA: TGTGCCAGCAATCGGGAAAGACTAGCGGGAGTTTCAGATACGCAGTATTTT. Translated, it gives CASNRERLAGVSDTQYF.